These 11 T cell receptor beta chains share one sample of origin, sequenced in a study of graft-versus-host responses after intestinal transplantation. The repertoire was sequenced with immunoSEQ multiplex PCR; TCRdb's copy has only in-frame clones and lacks some. Of 90,000 to 150,000 clones in the sample, approximately 92% are singletons; the top ten hold about 0.11%. For these receptors, no antigen is known. The sequencing here drew on unstimulated CD4+ T cells sorted from spleen or lymph node cells, taken before intestinal transplant. The receptors were sampled from a human donor who received an intestinal transplant.

V is TRBV5-1 and J is TRBJ2-1; D perhaps matches TRBD1 (6 bases). Per the germline V gene, CDR1 is SGHRS and CDR2 is YFSETQ. V dropped 0 bases and J dropped 6 bases, with 10 bases sitting between them. This CDR3 comprises 14 residues. The CDR3 DNA follows: TGCGCCAGCAGCTTGGGCCTCAGGGGCAATGAGCAGTTCTTC. As protein: CASSLGLRGNEQFF.

The chain uses TRBV30 and TRBJ1-3; the D is unclear. CDR1 GTSNPN and CDR2 SVGIG come from the germline V gene (reference sequence). The V end lost 4 bases, the J end lost 4 bases, and 8 bases lay between the germline ends. This CDR3 is built from 12 residues. The CDR3: CAWISVGNTIYF. The CDR3 bases are TGTGCCTGGATCTCTGTGGGAAACACCATATATTTT.

This chain links TRBV6-5 with TRBJ2-1; TRBD2 aligns across 8 bases. The CDR3 has 15 residues. The V gene end was trimmed by 6 bases and the J gene end by 9 bases; junction bases not matched to a gene: 13. CDR1 MNHEY and CDR2 SVGAGI come from the germline V gene. This chain's CDR3 is CASSPRGAGEVEQFF. The CDR3, as DNA: TGTGCCAGCAGCCCCCGGGGAGCGGGAGAGGTTGAGCAGTTCTTC.

The chain uses TRBV4-1 and TRBJ2-2, with D hard to call. With 0 bases removed from V and 0 bases from J, the gap between germline ends came to 8 bases. Germline-derived CDR1 and CDR2 are MGHRA and YSYEKL. This CDR3 has 16 residues. Here the CDR3 DNA reads TGCGCCAGCAGCCAAGAAAAGGGAACGAACACCGGGGAGCTGTTTTTT. It is translated as CASSQEKGTNTGELFF.

The V and J genes are TRBV5-1 and TRBJ2-1; D may be TRBD1 (5 bases). CDR3 length: 13 amino acids. CDR1 and CDR2 from the germline V gene are SGHRS and YFSETQ. V was shortened by 7 bases and J by 4 bases, with 12 bases between the two germline ends. The CDR3 here is CASSSTEYNEQFF. The CDR3 nucleotides are TGCGCCAGCTCCTCGACAGAGTACAATGAGCAGTTCTTC.

CDR3 in DNA: TGTGCCAGCAGCTTAGGCCGTAGCCGTAGGGAGCTGTTTTTT. Translation gives CASSLGRSRRELFF. V gene TRBV13 combines with J gene TRBJ2-2; no reliable D call. The V gene lost 0 bases and the J gene lost 9 bases, with 11 bases spanning the gap. This CDR3 region has 14 residues. Germline CDR1 reads PRHDT; CDR2 reads FYEKMQ (reference sequence).

The chain joins TRBV2 to TRBJ1-5; D remains ambiguous. V shed 1 base and J shed 0 bases, with 7 bases lying between them. The CDR3 runs to 15 residues. Germline CDR1 SNHLY, CDR2 FYNNEI. The CDR3 loop reads CASSEGQYSNQPQHF. The CDR3 nucleotides read TGTGCCAGCAGTGAAGGGCAATATAGCAATCAGCCCCAGCATTTT.

This chain joins TRBV9 and TRBJ2-7, with TRBD1 matching over 10 bases. There are 14 residues in the CDR3. The germline CDR1 and CDR2 sequences are SGDLS and YYNGEE. V lost 1 base to trimming and J lost 6 bases; unmatched junction nucleotides: 4. The CDR3: CASSVQGQGIEQYF. The CDR3, as DNA: TGTGCCAGCAGCGTACAGGGACAGGGGATCGAGCAGTACTTC. The variable domain in full, with the rest retrieved from reference TRBV9 and TRBJ2-7, is DSGVTQTPKHLITATGQRVTLRCSPRSGDLSVYWYQQSLDQGLQFLIQYYNGEERAKGNILERFSAQQFPDLHSELNLSSLELGDSALYFCASSVQGQGIEQYFGPGTRLTVT.

The V and J genes are TRBV18 and TRBJ1-4; 8 bases line up with TRBD1. The V and J ends lost 6 bases and 8 bases, in that order; junction bases with no gene match: 5. Germline CDR1 KGHSH, CDR2 LQKENI. This CDR3 region has 13 residues. The CDR3 nucleotides are TGTGCCAGCTCCCCCCGGACAGGGGAAAAACTGTTTTTT. It specifies CASSPRTGEKLFF.

This clone was recorded once. This chain joins TRBV2 and TRBJ2-2; D tentatively reads TRBD1 or TRBD2 (5 bases each). Germline CDR1 SNHLY, CDR2 FYNNEI. There are 14 residues in the CDR3. Trimming left V 6 bases short and J 6 bases short, with 14 bases between. The CDR3 nucleotides read TGTGCCAGCAGCGGGGATGGGGGATCCGGGGAGCTGTTTTTT. Translation: CASSGDGGSGELFF.

The V call is TRBV9, the J call TRBJ1-2; 11 nucleotides align to TRBD1. The germline V gene has CDR1 SGDLS and CDR2 YYNGEE. The CDR3 totals 16 residues. J was trimmed by 3 bases and V by 4 bases; bases with no gene match: 8. The CDR3 nucleotides are TGTGCCAGCAGCAAGGGACAGGGGGACTCTCACTATGGCTACACCTTC. This gives the protein CASSKGQGDSHYGYTF.